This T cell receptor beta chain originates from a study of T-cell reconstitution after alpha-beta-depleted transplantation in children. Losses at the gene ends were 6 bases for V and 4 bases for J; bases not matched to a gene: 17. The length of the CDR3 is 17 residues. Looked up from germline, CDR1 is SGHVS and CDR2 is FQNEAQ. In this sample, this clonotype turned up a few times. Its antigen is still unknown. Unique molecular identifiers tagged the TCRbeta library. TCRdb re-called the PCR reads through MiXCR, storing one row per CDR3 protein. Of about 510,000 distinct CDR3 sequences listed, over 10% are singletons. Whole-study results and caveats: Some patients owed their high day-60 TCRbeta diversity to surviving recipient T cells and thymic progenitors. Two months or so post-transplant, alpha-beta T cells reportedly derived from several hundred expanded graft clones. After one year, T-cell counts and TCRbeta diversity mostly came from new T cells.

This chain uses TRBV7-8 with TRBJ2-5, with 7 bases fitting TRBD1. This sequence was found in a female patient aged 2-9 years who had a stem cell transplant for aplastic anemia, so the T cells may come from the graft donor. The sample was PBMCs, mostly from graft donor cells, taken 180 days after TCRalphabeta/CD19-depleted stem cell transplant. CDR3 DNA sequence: TGTGCCAGCAGATTCGAAAAAGGGGGCCAGCTCATAGAGACCCAGTACTTC. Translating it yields CASRFEKGGQLIETQYF.